This entry lists 18 T cell receptor beta chains sequenced from one sample in a study of blood T cell repertoires in COVID-19. TCRdb's table, derived via immunoSEQ multiplex PCR, lists solely in-frame clones and lacks some. The sample yields 390,000 or so clones, 83% seen once. The sequencing input was PBMCs or T cells enriched from blood (not recorded which). These receptors originate from a woman between 50 and 59 years old who had recovered from COVID-19.

The chain combines TRBV19 with TRBJ1-2; no firm D call. The length of the CDR3 is 12 residues. With 5 bases removed from V and 7 bases from J, the gap between germline ends came to 11 bases. CDR1 and CDR2 from the germline V gene are LNHDA and SQIVND (reference sequence). The CDR3 DNA is TGTGCCAGTAGTGCGTTGTTCGGTGGCTACACCTTC. Amino acids: CASSALFGGYTF.

V is TRBV6-5 and J is TRBJ1-1, with 7 bases aligning to TRBD1. This CDR3 has 13 amino acids. V dropped 4 bases and J dropped 5; count of bases not matched to a gene: 4. CDR1 is MNHEY and CDR2 is SVGAGI in the germline V gene. The CDR3 DNA follows: TGTGCCAGCAGTTCCTTACAGGGGACTGAAGCTTTCTTT. Amino acids: CASSSLQGTEAFF.

This clone has a handful of counts. The rearrangement links TRBV7-8 to TRBJ1-5, with no clear D. CDR1 SGHVS and CDR2 FQNEAQ come from the germline V gene. The CDR3 has 15 amino acids. V gave up 0 bases and J gave up 5 bases, with 11 bases separating them. DNA for the CDR3: TGTGCCAGCAGCTTAGCGGAGACGGATGATCAGCCCCAGCATTTT. Protein: CASSLAETDDQPQHF.

This clone was picked up a small number of times. The sample contains more than one DNA sequence encoding this CDR3. The rearrangement uses TRBV12-3 or TRBV12-4 and TRBJ2-5, with D tentatively TRBD1 (6 bases). V lost 2 bases, J lost 5 bases, and 9 bases lay in between. The CDR3 consists of 13 residues. The CDR3 DNA is TGTGCCAGCAGTTTATCAGGGGTTGAGACCCAGTACTTC. It specifies CASSLSGVETQYF.

This clone was found once. The V and J genes are TRBV12-3 or TRBV12-4 and TRBJ1-5; D gene unclear. V dropped 5 bases and J dropped 2 bases, with 7 bases sitting between them. This CDR3 is 13 amino acids long. The CDR3 nucleotides read TGTGCCAGCAGTGTGGAGGGCAATCAGCCCCAGCATTTT. Translation gives CASSVEGNQPQHF.

This clone was seen only a few times. The chain recombines TRBV7-9 with TRBJ1-3; TRBD1 might be the D (6 bases). The CDR3 covers 16 residues. Germline CDR1 is SEHNR and CDR2 is FQNEAQ (reference sequence). Trimming shortened V by 3 bases and J by 2 bases, and 14 bases separated the two germline ends. The CDR3 sequence: CASSFSTGLTGNTIYF. CDR3 in DNA: TGTGCCAGCAGCTTCAGTACAGGGTTAACTGGAAACACCATATATTTT.

The chain recombines TRBV6-2 or TRBV6-3 with TRBJ1-1, with 8 bases that match TRBD1. CDR3 length equals 12 residues. Trimming cost V 4 bases and J 9 bases; bases outside gene matches: 4. Per the germline V gene, CDR1 is MNHEY and CDR2 is SVGEGT. CDR3 in amino acids: CASSLGQGKAFF. CDR3 bases: TGTGCCAGCAGTTTAGGACAGGGAAAAGCTTTCTTT.

This sequence joins TRBV2 and TRBJ2-1; 7 bases match TRBD2. Germline CDR1 and CDR2: SNHLY and FYNNEI. J was trimmed by 3 bases and V by 10 bases; bases with no gene match: 12. This CDR3 comprises 15 residues. The CDR3 reads CANTRELGGYNEQFF. The CDR3 DNA is TGTGCCAACACGCGGGAGCTTGGGGGCTACAATGAGCAGTTCTTC.

The chain recombines TRBV5-1 with TRBJ1-2; TRBD1 agrees at 8 bases. The length of the CDR3 is 14 residues. Germline trimming cut 2 bases from V and 4 bases from J; bases unmatched to any gene: 4. In germline, CDR1 is SGHRS, CDR2 YFSETQ. The CDR3, as DNA: TGCGCCAGCAGCTTCACCGGGACAGGCTATGGCTACACCTTC. Its protein product is CASSFTGTGYGYTF.

This clone came up once. The genes are TRBV30 and TRBJ1-1; the match to TRBD1 covers 8 bases. V dropped 1 base and J dropped 8; count of bases not matched to a gene: 3. This CDR3 has 12 residues. Germline assignment: CDR1 GTSNPN and CDR2 SVGIG (reference sequence). The CDR3 region has the DNA TGTGCCTGGAGTGCTCGACAGGGGGAAGCTTTCTTT. Translation gives CAWSARQGEAFF.

V gene TRBV6-2 or TRBV6-3 combines with J gene TRBJ1-5; D possibly corresponds to TRBD1 (5 bases). The CDR3 consists of 17 residues. CDR1 is MNHEY, CDR2 SVGEGT, per germline. V lost 6 bases and J 6 bases, leaving 24 bases between the germline ends. CDR3 protein: CASSDRQGHPSGQPQHF. The DNA for the CDR3 is TGTGCCAGCAGCGACAGACAAGGACATCCGAGTGGTCAGCCCCAGCATTTT.

This clone came up a few times. This sequence joins TRBV5-1 and TRBJ1-1, with 9 bases lining up with TRBD1. J lost 0 bases, V lost 0 bases, and 9 bases had no gene match. Germline V lookup: CDR1 SGHRS, CDR2 YFSETQ. This CDR3 region has 18 residues. The CDR3 nucleotides read TGCGCCAGCAGCTTGGGGCGTGGAGGGACAGGGCTGAACACTGAAGCTTTCTTT. This gives the protein CASSLGRGGTGLNTEAFF.

The chain employs TRBV18 and TRBJ2-7; a possible D gene is TRBD2 (6 bases). With 0 bases removed from V and 2 bases from J, the gap between germline ends came to 11 bases. Germline V gene lookup returns CDR1 KGHSH and CDR2 LQKENI. CDR3 length: 15 amino acids. The CDR3 reads CASSPPSRRAYEQYF. In nucleotides, the CDR3 is TGTGCCAGCTCACCACCCTCTCGGAGGGCCTACGAGCAGTACTTC. The full variable domain, rest sourced from reference TRBV18 and TRBJ2-7, is NAGVMQNPRHLVRRRGQEARLRCSPMKGHSHVYWYRQLPEEGLKFMVYLQKENIIDESGMPKERFSAEFPKEGPSILRIQQVVRGDSAAYFCASSPPSRRAYEQYFGPGTRLTVT.

In DNA, the CDR3 is TGTGCCAGCAGCCCACAGATTACAGGGGCCGGGGAGCTGTTTTTT. It specifies CASSPQITGAGELFF. The chain has TRBV11-3 and TRBJ2-2; 7 bases are shared with TRBD1. This CDR3 comprises 15 residues. The germline gives CDR1 SGHNT, CDR2 YENEEA. The ends lost 5 bases at V and 6 bases at J; junction bases unmatched: 9.

The chain uses TRBV7-2 and TRBJ1-3; perhaps TRBD1 as D (5 bases). Between the trimmed V and J ends, which lost 5 bases and 0 bases, there was a span of 8 bases. Germline CDR1 and CDR2: SGHTA and FQGNSA. This CDR3 comprises 14 residues. As DNA, the CDR3 is TGTGCCAGCAGCAGGGGAAGCTCTGGAAACACCATATATTTT. It encodes CASSRGSSGNTIYF. The whole variable domain, filled in from reference TRBV7-2 and TRBJ1-3, reads GAGVSQSPSNKVTEKGKDVELRCDPISGHTALYWYRQSLGQGLEFLIYFQGNSAPDKSGLPSDRFSAERTGGSVSTLTIQRTQQEDSAVYLCASSRGSSGNTIYFGEGSWLTVV.

The DNA of the CDR3 is TGTGCCAGCAGGAAGACAGTTTACTATGGCTACACCTTC. Translation gives CASRKTVYYGYTF. The chain is built from TRBV12-3 or TRBV12-4 and TRBJ1-2; D perhaps matches TRBD1 (5 bases). V dropped 6 bases and J dropped 3 bases, with 11 bases sitting between them. The CDR3 consists of 13 residues.

The chain combines TRBV15 with TRBJ1-2; D not certain. The V gene's germline CDR1 is LNHNV and CDR2 YYDKDF (reference sequence). The V end was cut by 0 bases, the J end by 7 bases, with 9 bases between. This CDR3 has 13 amino acids. As DNA, the CDR3 is TGTGCCACCAGCAGAGAGGAGGGCGCTGGCTACACCTTC. This sequence encodes CATSREEGAGYTF.

The rearrangement uses TRBV7-9 and TRBJ1-4; possible D gene TRBD1, 6 bases. The V end was cut by 5 bases, the J end by 4 bases, with 14 bases between. Germline CDR1 is SEHNR and CDR2 is FQNEAQ (reference sequence). The CDR3 extends over 15 amino acids. The CDR3 coding sequence is TGTGCCAGCAGCGACGGACAGAGGATTAATGAAAAACTGTTTTTT. Its protein product is CASSDGQRINEKLFF.